A selection of T cell receptor beta chains follows, all from one sample in a study of T cell repertoires in cytomegalovirus infection. TCRdb analysed the reads with MiXCR anew, one entry per CDR3 protein. Among roughly 990,000 distinct CDR3 sequences listed, around 30% were seen once. These receptors' targets are unknown. The sample consisted of cultured CD8+ T cells from PBMCs, taken from culture after CMV antigen stimulation. The receptors come from a human donor in good health (CMV status not recorded). Some clones in this sample may be carry-over from other donors' samples. Both conserved end residues are part of each CDR3. Fields, in order: V gene, D gene, clone size, J gene, CDR3 protein, CDR3 DNA. A D gene is named only where the DNA matches it firmly. Clone size appears in some rows only: once, few, many, or a class for an expanded clone.

TRBV27	TRBD2	.	TRBJ2-5	CASSLSWGRAETQYF	TGTGCCAGCAGTTTATCGTGGGGGAGGGCAGAGACCCAGTACTTC
TRBV6-2/TRBV6-3	.	.	TRBJ2-7	CASSTDVASYEQYF	TGTGCCAGCAGTACGGACGTCGCCTCCTACGAGCAGTACTTC
TRBV6-6	TRBD2	.	TRBJ2-5	CASSAGTSGPGVETQYF	TGTGCCAGCAGTGCCGGGACTAGCGGCCCGGGGGTTGAGACCCAGTACTTC
TRBV15	TRBD1	.	TRBJ2-7	CATSAGGYEQYF	TGTGCCACCAGCGCAGGGGGATACGAGCAGTACTTC
TRBV6-4	.	.	TRBJ2-3	CAIWGRSDTQYF	TGTGCCATCTGGGGACGCTCAGATACGCAGTATTTT
TRBV10-3	.	.	TRBJ2-5	CAIRASGLGETQYF	TGTGCCATCAGGGCCAGCGGTCTGGGAGAGACCCAGTACTTC
TRBV19	.	.	TRBJ1-5	CASSIQWGSGGNQPQHF	TGTGCCAGTAGTATACAATGGGGGAGCGGGGGCAATCAGCCCCAGCATTTT
TRBV4-1	TRBD2	many	TRBJ2-7	CASSQESSGTYEQYF	TGCGCCAGCAGCCAAGAGTCTAGCGGAACGTACGAGCAGTACTTC
TRBV4-3	.	.	TRBJ2-2	CASSQDWADTGELFF	TGCGCCAGCAGCCAAGATTGGGCGGACACCGGGGAGCTGTTTTTT
TRBV7-9	TRBD1	few	TRBJ1-3	CASSTGTVNTIYF	TGTGCCAGCAGCACCGGGACAGTGAACACCATATATTTT
TRBV6-5	TRBD1	.	TRBJ1-2	CASSSHWTGNYGYTF	TGTGCCAGCAGTTCCCACTGGACAGGCAACTATGGCTACACCTTC
TRBV12-3/TRBV12-4	.	many	TRBJ1-5	CASSLAGSRNQPQHF	TGTGCCAGCAGTTTAGCTGGCAGCCGCAATCAGCCCCAGCATTTT
TRBV12-3/TRBV12-4	.	few	TRBJ2-1	CASSFGRGWDEQFF	TGTGCCAGCAGTTTCGGCAGGGGATGGGATGAGCAGTTCTTC
TRBV19	TRBD2	.	TRBJ2-1	CASSISGLAGSYNEQFF	TGTGCCAGTAGTATATCGGGACTAGCGGGGTCCTACAATGAGCAGTTCTTC
TRBV28	.	.	TRBJ1-2	CASSLGDQWGYTF	TGTGCCAGCAGTTTGGGGGACCAGTGGGGCTACACCTTC
TRBV28	TRBD1	.	TRBJ1-2	CASSLYPQGAPGDGYTF	TGTGCCAGCAGTTTATACCCGCAGGGGGCGCCGGGGGATGGCTACACCTTC
TRBV4-2	.	.	TRBJ1-1	CASSQDRLVNTEAFF	TGTGCCAGCAGCCAAGATAGGTTGGTCAACACTGAAGCTTTCTTT
TRBV19	.	.	TRBJ2-7	CASSRSGVRYEQYF	TGTGCCAGTAGTCGATCGGGGGTTCGCTACGAGCAGTACTTC
TRBV14	TRBD1	.	TRBJ1-3	CASTRTGGLLPGNTIYF	TGTGCCAGCACCCGGACAGGGGGCCTTTTACCTGGAAACACCATATATTTT
TRBV6-5	.	.	TRBJ2-5	CASSWLETQYF	TGTGCCAGCAGTTGGCTCGAGACCCAGTACTTC
TRBV7-9	.	few	TRBJ2-2	CASSGPGLTFRTGELFF	TGTGCCAGCAGCGGACCAGGGCTGACTTTTAGGACCGGGGAGCTGTTTTTT
TRBV10-3	.	few	TRBJ1-1	CAIRRPRGSWTEAFF	TGTGCCATCAGGAGACCCAGGGGAAGCTGGACTGAAGCTTTCTTT
TRBV7-9	.	.	TRBJ1-6	CANSLSSGNSPLHF	TGTGCCAACAGCTTAAGCTCGGGTAATTCACCCCTCCACTTT
TRBV7-3	.	.	TRBJ1-1	CASLYPGSVNTEAFF	TGTGCCAGCTTATACCCAGGATCGGTGAACACTGAAGCTTTCTTT
TRBV6-5	.	few	TRBJ2-1	CASRPDGGSYNEQFF	TGTGCCAGCAGGCCTGACGGGGGCTCCTACAATGAGCAGTTCTTC
TRBV27	.	many	TRBJ1-6	CASSFLHTGESTYNSPLHF	TGTGCCAGCAGTTTCCTTCATACCGGGGAGTCTACCTATAATTCACCCCTCCACTTT
TRBV7-9	.	many	TRBJ1-2	CASSFSARDPTTNYGYTF	TGTGCCAGCAGCTTCTCAGCCCGGGACCCTACAACTAACTATGGCTACACCTTC
TRBV10-3	.	few	TRBJ1-6	CAISESLAGGNSPLHF	TGTGCCATCAGTGAGTCGTTAGCCGGTGGTAATTCACCCCTCCACTTT
TRBV24-1	TRBD1	.	TRBJ2-1	CATSDTHDRGFPYNEQFF	TGTGCCACCAGTGATACTCACGACAGGGGATTTCCCTACAATGAGCAGTTCTTC
TRBV20-1	TRBD2	.	TRBJ2-1	CSARAGSPYNEQFF	TGCAGTGCCAGAGCGGGGAGCCCATACAATGAGCAGTTCTTC
TRBV19	TRBD2	.	TRBJ2-3	CASTPSGASTDTQYF	TGTGCCAGTACTCCTAGCGGGGCTAGCACAGATACGCAGTATTTT
TRBV6-1	.	few	TRBJ1-3	CASSDGLFGNTIYF	TGTGCCAGCAGTGACGGACTCTTTGGAAACACCATATATTTT
TRBV15	TRBD2	.	TRBJ2-1	CATSTASGDNEQFF	TGTGCCACCAGTACCGCTAGCGGGGACAATGAGCAGTTCTTC
TRBV4-3	.	many	TRBJ2-1	CASSQVMGLPGDKGQFF	TGCGCCAGCAGCCAAGTTATGGGACTGCCCGGGGACAAAGGACAGTTCTTC
TRBV19	TRBD1	few	TRBJ1-2	CASSPPARDRVYGYTF	TGTGCCAGTAGTCCCCCCGCCCGGGACAGGGTCTATGGCTACACCTTC
TRBV7-6	.	few	TRBJ2-3	CASSWDVDGSSTDTQYF	TGTGCCAGCAGCTGGGACGTAGATGGATCTAGCACAGATACGCAGTATTTT
TRBV6-8	.	.	TRBJ1-6	CASSYSIRATYNSPLHF	TGTGCCAGCAGTTACTCGATCCGGGCGACCTATAATTCACCCCTCCACTTT
TRBV10-3	.	few	TRBJ2-7	CAISDRQAIGFYSYEQYF	TGTGCCATCAGTGACCGACAGGCCATCGGCTTTTATTCCTACGAGCAGTACTTC
TRBV27	.	few	TRBJ2-4	CASSLHRASIQYF	TGTGCCAGCAGTTTGCACAGGGCGAGCATTCAGTACTTC
TRBV7-3	.	.	TRBJ1-1	CASSLRGARETGAFF	TGTGCCAGCAGCTTACGGGGAGCCAGGGAGACTGGAGCTTTCTTT
TRBV7-8	TRBD1	few	TRBJ2-7	CASRTSEGTGIHEQYF	TGTGCCAGCAGGACCTCTGAGGGGACAGGCATCCACGAGCAGTACTTC
TRBV4-2	.	.	TRBJ2-5	CASSQEKNVVPQYF	TGTGCCAGCAGCCAAGAGAAAAACGTGGTACCCCAGTACTTC
TRBV7-3	.	.	TRBJ1-4	CASSLRLGERLFF	TGTGCCAGCAGCTTACGACTTGGCGAACGACTGTTTTTT
TRBV7-6	.	few	TRBJ1-6	CASSLAQRASYNSPLHF	TGTGCCAGCAGCTTAGCGCAAAGGGCTTCGTATAATTCACCCCTCCACTTT
TRBV6-2/TRBV6-3	.	few	TRBJ1-2	CASSYPGLYGYTF	TGTGCCAGCAGTTACCCGGGGCTCTATGGCTACACCTTC
TRBV12-3/TRBV12-4	TRBD1	.	TRBJ2-5	CASSLLGDRGIEETQYF	TGTGCCAGCAGTTTATTAGGGGACAGGGGGATTGAGGAGACCCAGTACTTC
TRBV24-1	.	many	TRBJ2-2	CATSGVGGTGELFF	TGTGCCACCAGTGGGGTGGGGGGCACCGGGGAGCTGTTTTTT
TRBV7-2	TRBD1	many	TRBJ2-2	CASSPSGQTNTGELFF	TGTGCCAGCAGCCCGTCGGGACAGACAAACACCGGGGAGCTGTTTTTT
TRBV7-9	.	few	TRBJ1-1	CASTGDSTEAFF	TGTGCCAGCACAGGCGACAGCACTGAAGCTTTCTTT
TRBV20-1	.	.	TRBJ1-3	CSAKSYSWAGNTIYF	TGCAGTGCTAAAAGTTACAGCTGGGCTGGAAACACCATATATTTT